The 17 T cell receptor beta chains reported below all come from one sample, sequenced in a study of T cells in Graves' hyperthyroidism and ophthalmopathy. Amplification of TCR beta CDR3 regions used RNA as the template. HTBI primers drove first-round RT-PCR of the TCR CDR3. MiXCR, run by TCRdb on the multiplex PCR reads, gives a single entry per CDR3 protein. The sample holds some 700,000 distinct CDR3 sequences; 17% are singletons and the top ten take roughly 15%. The sample taken for sequencing was blood. Every receptor here comes from a man aged 45-60 years with Graves' hyperthyroidism.

This clonotype was counted ten times or more. V usage is TRBV30 and J usage is TRBJ1-2, with D possibly being TRBD1 (6 bases). V lost 8 bases, J lost 3 bases, and 13 bases lay in between. This CDR3 contains 12 residues. Germline CDR1 is GTSNPN and CDR2 is SVGIG (reference sequence). In DNA, the CDR3 is TGTGCCAGCAACAGGGATCACTATGGCTACACCTTC. Translating it yields CASNRDHYGYTF.

A few counts support this clonotype. The V call is TRBV7-9, the J call TRBJ1-5; weak D call: TRBD1 (5 bases). The CDR3 is made up of 16 amino acids. In germline, CDR1 is SEHNR, CDR2 FQNEAQ (reference sequence). Between the trimmed V and J ends, which lost 2 bases and 2 bases, there was a span of 13 bases. The CDR3 region is CASSLWGRDGNQPQHF. In DNA, the CDR3 is TGTGCCAGCAGCTTATGGGGGAGGGATGGCAATCAGCCCCAGCATTTT.

This clonotype was seen only a few times. The rearrangement links TRBV18 to TRBJ2-7; 13 bases line up with TRBD2. V lost 2 bases to trimming and J lost 4 bases; unmatched junction nucleotides: 8. The CDR3 covers 17 residues. Germline CDR1 KGHSH, CDR2 LQKENI. CDR3 region: CASSPGIGTSGIYEQYF. The DNA of the CDR3 is TGTGCCAGCTCACCAGGCATTGGGACTAGCGGGATTTACGAGCAGTACTTC.

This clonotype appeared once. The chain couples TRBV11-2 to TRBJ2-1; D is possibly TRBD1 (6 bases). This CDR3 has 11 amino acids. Germline V lookup: CDR1 SGHAT, CDR2 FQNNGV. Trimming pared 6 bases from V and 10 bases from J, leaving 10 bases between. The CDR3 DNA is TGTGCCAGCAGAATGGGGGCCGAGCAGTTCTTC. Its translation is CASRMGAEQFF. Variable domain in full (rest from reference TRBV11-2 and TRBJ2-1): EAGVAQSPRYKIIEKRQSVAFWCNPISGHATLYWYQQILGQGPKLLIQFQNNGVVDDSQLPKDRFSAERLKGVDSTLKIQPAKLEDSAVYLCASRMGAEQFFGPGTRLTVL.

This clonotype was detected only a few times. CDR3 DNA: TGTGCCAGCAGTTTTACTAGCGGGAAGCCCTACGAGCAGTACTTC. Its protein product is CASSFTSGKPYEQYF. The chain is built from TRBV28 and TRBJ2-7; 10 bases agree with TRBD2. The CDR3 totals 15 residues. Germline V gene sequence: CDR1 MDHEN, CDR2 SYDVKM. V lost 3 bases, J lost 2 bases, and 4 bases stayed unmatched.

This chain connects TRBV20-1 to TRBJ2-3; D possibly corresponds to TRBD1 (5 bases). V was clipped by 7 bases and J by 0 bases, with 14 bases between them. The CDR3 sequence is 14 residues long. CDR1 and CDR2 from the germline V gene are DFQATT and SNEGSKA (reference sequence). The chain's CDR3 is CSVRSRASTDTQYF. CDR3 nucleotides: TGCAGTGTTAGGTCCAGGGCTAGCACAGATACGCAGTATTTT.

This clonotype was seen at least ten times. The chain joins TRBV28 to TRBJ1-2; D remains ambiguous. The CDR3 contains 14 residues. V dropped 5 bases and J dropped 5 bases, with 15 bases sitting between them. The germline CDR1 and CDR2 sequences are MDHEN and SYDVKM. The CDR3 is CASSPRTFGYGYTF. The CDR3 DNA is TGTGCCAGCAGTCCCAGAACCTTTGGGTATGGCTACACCTTC.

This clonotype was seen repeatedly, ten times or more. The V gene is TRBV28, the J gene TRBJ2-6, with D uncertain. The CDR3 consists of 14 residues. Trimming removed 6 bases from V and 0 bases from J, with 6 bases in between. CDR1 and CDR2 from the germline V gene are MDHEN and SYDVKM. The chain's CDR3 is CASRMSSGANVLTF. The DNA for the CDR3 is TGTGCCAGCAGAATGAGCTCTGGGGCCAACGTCCTGACTTTC. Using reference TRBV28 and TRBJ2-6 for the parts outside the CDR3, the full variable domain is DVKVTQSSRYLVKRTGEKVFLECVQDMDHENMFWYRQDPGLGLRLIYFSYDVKMKEKGDIPEGYSVSREKKERFSLILESASTNQTSMYLCASRMSSGANVLTFGAGSRLTVL.

The J gene is TRBJ2-7, the V gene TRBV5-1; D gene ambiguous. V lost 4 bases and J 3 bases, leaving 14 bases between the germline ends. The CDR3 sequence is 14 residues long. CDR1 is SGHRS and CDR2 is YFSETQ in the germline V gene. The CDR3 sequence is CASSPTRVNYEQYF. The CDR3 DNA sequence: TGCGCCAGCAGCCCTACACGGGTTAACTACGAGCAGTACTTC.

This clonotype appeared many times. The rearrangement joins TRBV7-2 to TRBJ2-3; 7 bases are a match to TRBD1. Germline loops: CDR1 SGHTA, CDR2 FQGNSA. J gave up 6 bases and V 4 bases, and 10 bases lay outside the gene matches. The CDR3 covers 15 residues. The CDR3 DNA follows: TGTGCCAGCAGCTCTCCCCGACAGGGCAGGGATACGCAGTATTTT. This codes for CASSSPRQGRDTQYF.

This clonotype was observed many times. This chain connects TRBV11-2 to TRBJ2-3; D possibly corresponds to TRBD2 (5 bases). Germline V lookup: CDR1 SGHAT, CDR2 FQNNGV. V shed 3 bases and J shed 4 bases, with 8 bases lying between them. The CDR3 has 13 amino acids. The CDR3 coding sequence is TGTGCCAGCAGCTTTAGCGATCCAGATACGCAGTATTTT. It yields the protein CASSFSDPDTQYF.

Ten or more counts support this clonotype. CDR3 DNA sequence: TGTGCCACCAGTGATCTGGGACAGGGGGTCGAGGGCTACACCTTC. Amino acid sequence: CATSDLGQGVEGYTF. The chain combines TRBV24-1 with TRBJ1-2, with 11 positions matching TRBD1. Germline loops: CDR1 KGHDR, CDR2 SFDVKD. The CDR3 is 15 amino acids. J lost 8 bases, V lost 3 bases, and 7 bases had no gene match.

The V and J genes are TRBV4-2 and TRBJ2-3, with 13 bases lining up with TRBD2. Per germline, CDR1 LGHNA and CDR2 YNFKEQ. The CDR3 length is 16 residues. Germline trimming cut 4 bases from V and 4 bases from J; bases unmatched to any gene: 5. The CDR3 region is CASSRTSGSQADTQYF. Here the CDR3 DNA reads TGTGCCAGCAGCCGGACTAGCGGGAGTCAGGCAGATACGCAGTATTTT.

The chain carries TRBV28 and TRBJ2-7; possible D gene TRBD1, 5 bases. Germline V gene sequence: CDR1 MDHEN, CDR2 SYDVKM. This CDR3 comprises 14 residues. V lost 7 bases and J lost 0, with 13 bases in between. The CDR3: CASNTGDPSYEQYF. The CDR3 DNA reads as TGTGCCAGCAATACAGGAGATCCCTCCTACGAGCAGTACTTC.

This clonotype has a count of ten or more. The gene calls are TRBV6-1 and TRBJ2-1; TRBD2 matches 7 bases. Unmatched junction bases numbered 6, after V lost 7 bases and J lost 3 bases. Germline CDR1 MNHNS, CDR2 SASEGT. This CDR3 spans 14 amino acids. CDR3 bases: TGTGCCAGCACAGCGGCTAGCGGCTACAATGAGCAGTTCTTC. Protein product: CASTAASGYNEQFF.

A note on this clonotype: An end of the junction differs from the germline gene, which may be a read error. The chain combines TRBV10-2 with TRBJ1-1, with D unclear. The CDR3 totals 13 residues. Germline CDR1 and CDR2: WSHSY and SAAADI. The CDR3 region is CASSEGGNAEAFF. CDR3 nucleotide sequence: TGCGCCAGCAGTGAGGGCGGGAACGCTGAAGCTTTCTTT.

For the CDR3, the DNA is TGTGCCAGCAGTTTACTCGGGAGTCGGGAGCAGTACTTC. Its translation: CASSLLGSREQYF. The chain couples TRBV28 to TRBJ2-7; weak D call: TRBD2 (6 bases). The germline V gene has CDR1 MDHEN and CDR2 SYDVKM. CDR3 length: 13 amino acids. Between the trimmed V and J ends, which lost 2 bases and 7 bases, there was a span of 12 bases.